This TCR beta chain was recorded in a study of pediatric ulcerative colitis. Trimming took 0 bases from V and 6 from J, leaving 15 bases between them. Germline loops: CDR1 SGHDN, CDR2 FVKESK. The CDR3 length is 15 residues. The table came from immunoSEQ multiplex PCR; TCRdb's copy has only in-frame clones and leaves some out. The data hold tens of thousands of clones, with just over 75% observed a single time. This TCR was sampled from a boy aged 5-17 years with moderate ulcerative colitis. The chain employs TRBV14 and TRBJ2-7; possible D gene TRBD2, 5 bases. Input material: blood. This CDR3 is CASSQDRSGLFEQYF. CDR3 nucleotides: TGTGCCAGCAGCCAAGATCGCTCGGGGTTGTTCGAGCAGTACTTC.